This T cell receptor beta chain was sequenced during a study of blood T cell repertoires in COVID-19. The wider study: Samples came from the United States, Italy and Spain, spanning acute and convalescent COVID-19. Nucleic acid was either cDNA or gDNA, and it came from T cells, B-cell-depleted T cells, or PBMCs.

While infection was still active, Seattle patients were enrolled and then followed longitudinally. This clone was recorded a few times. As processed by the authors: Amplified reference gene primers provided the basis for estimating nucleated cell counts. Clones were sequenced by immunoSEQ multiplex PCR, and TCRdb holds only the in-frame ones, with some missing. The V and J calls and clone size were taken over from that table, and D and trimming were inferred from the DNA. The sample yields 330,000 or so clones, around nine tenths seen once. The CDR3 consists of 17 residues. With 4 bases clipped from V and 1 base from J, the junction kept 10 bases outside the gene matches. The germline CDR1 and CDR2 sequences are SGHDT and YYEEEE.

This receptor was taken from a woman in her sixties with COVID-19, enrolled during active disease. Sequencing was done on a sample of peripheral blood. This rearrangement joins TRBV5-6 to TRBJ1-4; TRBD1 aligns across 7 bases. Here the CDR3 reads CASSGNRGLQTNEKLFF. DNA for the CDR3: TGTGCCAGCAGCGGAAACAGGGGACTGCAAACTAATGAAAAACTGTTTTTT.